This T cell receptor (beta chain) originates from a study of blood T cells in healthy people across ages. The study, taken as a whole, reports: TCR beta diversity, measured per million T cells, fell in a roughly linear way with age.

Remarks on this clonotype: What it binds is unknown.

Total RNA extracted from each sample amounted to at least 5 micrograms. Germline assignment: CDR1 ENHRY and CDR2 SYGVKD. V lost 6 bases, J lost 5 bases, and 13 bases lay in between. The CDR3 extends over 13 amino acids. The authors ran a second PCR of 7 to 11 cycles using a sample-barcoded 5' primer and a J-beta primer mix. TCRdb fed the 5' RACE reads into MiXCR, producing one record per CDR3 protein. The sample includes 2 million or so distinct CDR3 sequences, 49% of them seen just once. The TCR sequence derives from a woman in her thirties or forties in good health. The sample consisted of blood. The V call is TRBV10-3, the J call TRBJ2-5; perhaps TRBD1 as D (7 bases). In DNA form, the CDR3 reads TGTGCCATCAGGGGGGGACAGATGGAGACCCAGTACTTC. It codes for CAIRGGQMETQYF.